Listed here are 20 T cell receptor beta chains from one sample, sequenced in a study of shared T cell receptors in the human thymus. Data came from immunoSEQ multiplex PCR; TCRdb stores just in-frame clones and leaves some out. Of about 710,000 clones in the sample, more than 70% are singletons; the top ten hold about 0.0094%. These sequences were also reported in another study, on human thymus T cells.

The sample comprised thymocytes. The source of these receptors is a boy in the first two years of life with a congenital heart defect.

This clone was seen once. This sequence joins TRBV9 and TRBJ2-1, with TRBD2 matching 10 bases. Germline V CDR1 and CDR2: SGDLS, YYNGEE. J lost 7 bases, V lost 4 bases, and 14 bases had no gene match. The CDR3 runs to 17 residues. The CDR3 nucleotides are TGTGCCAGCAGCCCCAATGGGCTAGCGGGAGTAAGTAATGAGCAGTTCTTC. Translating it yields CASSPNGLAGVSNEQFF.

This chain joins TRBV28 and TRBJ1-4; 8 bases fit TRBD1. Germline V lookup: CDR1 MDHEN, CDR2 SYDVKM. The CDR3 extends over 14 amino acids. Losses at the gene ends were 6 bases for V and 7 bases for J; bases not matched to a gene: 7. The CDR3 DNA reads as TGTGCCAGCAGGTCGGACAGGGATGGTGAAAAACTGTTTTTT. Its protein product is CASRSDRDGEKLFF. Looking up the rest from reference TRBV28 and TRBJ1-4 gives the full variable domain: DVKVTQSSRYLVKRTGEKVFLECVQDMDHENMFWYRQDPGLGLRLIYFSYDVKMKEKGDIPEGYSVSREKKERFSLILESASTNQTSMYLCASRSDRDGEKLFFGSGTQLSVL.

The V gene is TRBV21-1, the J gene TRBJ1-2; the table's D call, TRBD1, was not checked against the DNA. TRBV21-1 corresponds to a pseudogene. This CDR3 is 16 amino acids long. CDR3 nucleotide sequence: TGTGCCAGCAGCAAAGGTGGCTGGCAGGTTCGATATGGCTACACCTTC. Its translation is CASSKGGWQVRYGYTF.

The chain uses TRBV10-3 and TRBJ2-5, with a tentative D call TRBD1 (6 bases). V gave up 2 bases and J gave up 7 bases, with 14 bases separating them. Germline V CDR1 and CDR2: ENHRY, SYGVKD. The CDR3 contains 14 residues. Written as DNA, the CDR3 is TGTGCCATCAGTGAGAATGGGACACGGCGGACCCAGTACTTC. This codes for CAISENGTRRTQYF.

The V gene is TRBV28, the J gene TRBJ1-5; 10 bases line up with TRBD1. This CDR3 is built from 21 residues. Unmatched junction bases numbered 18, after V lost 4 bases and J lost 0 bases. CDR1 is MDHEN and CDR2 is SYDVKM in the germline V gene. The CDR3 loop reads CASSYLRGARDRGNSNQPQHF. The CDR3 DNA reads TGTGCCAGCAGTTACCTAAGAGGGGCTAGGGACAGGGGAAATAGCAATCAGCCCCAGCATTTT. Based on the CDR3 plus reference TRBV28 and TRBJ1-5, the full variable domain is DVKVTQSSRYLVKRTGEKVFLECVQDMDHENMFWYRQDPGLGLRLIYFSYDVKMKEKGDIPEGYSVSREKKERFSLILESASTNQTSMYLCASSYLRGARDRGNSNQPQHFGDGTRLSIL.

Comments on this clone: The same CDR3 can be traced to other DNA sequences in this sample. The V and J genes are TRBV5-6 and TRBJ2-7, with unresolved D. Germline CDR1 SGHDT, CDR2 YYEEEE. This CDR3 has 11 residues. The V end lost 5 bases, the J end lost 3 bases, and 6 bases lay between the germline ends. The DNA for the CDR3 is TGTGCCAGCAGTCAAAACTACGAGCAGTACTTC. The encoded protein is CASSQNYEQYF.

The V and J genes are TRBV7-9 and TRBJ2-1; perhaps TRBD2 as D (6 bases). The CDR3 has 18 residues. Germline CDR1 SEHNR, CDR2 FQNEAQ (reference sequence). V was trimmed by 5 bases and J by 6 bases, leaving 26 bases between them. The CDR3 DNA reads TGTGCCAGCAGCCCAATGCCCCGGGGGATTTACCTCCTCAATGAGCAGTTCTTC. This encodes CASSPMPRGIYLLNEQFF.

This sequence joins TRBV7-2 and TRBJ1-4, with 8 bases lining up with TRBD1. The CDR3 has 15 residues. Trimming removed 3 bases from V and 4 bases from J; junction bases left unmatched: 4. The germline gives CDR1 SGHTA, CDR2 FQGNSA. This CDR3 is CASSFTRGHNEKLFF. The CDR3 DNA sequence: TGTGCCAGCAGCTTCACCAGGGGGCATAATGAAAAACTGTTTTTT.

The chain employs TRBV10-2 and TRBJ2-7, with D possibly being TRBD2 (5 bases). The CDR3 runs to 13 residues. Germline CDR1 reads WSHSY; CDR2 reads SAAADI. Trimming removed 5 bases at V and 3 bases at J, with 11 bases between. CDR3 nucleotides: TGCGCCAGCAGTATGCTCGGGAACTACGAGCAGTACTTC. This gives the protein CASSMLGNYEQYF.

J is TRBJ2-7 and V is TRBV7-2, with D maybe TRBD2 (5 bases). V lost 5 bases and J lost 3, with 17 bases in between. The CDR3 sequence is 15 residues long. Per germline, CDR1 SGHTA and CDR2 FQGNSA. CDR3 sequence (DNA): TGTGCCAGCAGCCAGGAGGCGGCCCATCACTACGAGCAGTACTTC. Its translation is CASSQEAAHHYEQYF.

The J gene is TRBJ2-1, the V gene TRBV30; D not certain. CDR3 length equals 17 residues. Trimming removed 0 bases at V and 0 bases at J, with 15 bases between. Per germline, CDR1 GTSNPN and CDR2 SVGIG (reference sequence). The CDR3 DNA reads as TGTGCCTGGAGTGTAAATCTTCGGTCCCTCTCCTACAATGAGCAGTTCTTC. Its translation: CAWSVNLRSLSYNEQFF.

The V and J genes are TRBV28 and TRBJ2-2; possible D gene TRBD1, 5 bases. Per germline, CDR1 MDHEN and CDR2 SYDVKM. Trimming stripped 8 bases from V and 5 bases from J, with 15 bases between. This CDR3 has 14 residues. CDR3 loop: CASGLGDRTGELFF. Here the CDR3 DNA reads TGTGCCAGCGGCCTAGGGGATCGAACCGGGGAGCTGTTTTTT.

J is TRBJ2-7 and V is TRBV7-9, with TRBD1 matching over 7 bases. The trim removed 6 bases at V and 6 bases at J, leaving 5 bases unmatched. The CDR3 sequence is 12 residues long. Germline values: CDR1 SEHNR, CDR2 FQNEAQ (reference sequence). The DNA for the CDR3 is TGTGCCAGCAGTGGGACAGTAGCCGAGCAGTACTTC. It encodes CASSGTVAEQYF.

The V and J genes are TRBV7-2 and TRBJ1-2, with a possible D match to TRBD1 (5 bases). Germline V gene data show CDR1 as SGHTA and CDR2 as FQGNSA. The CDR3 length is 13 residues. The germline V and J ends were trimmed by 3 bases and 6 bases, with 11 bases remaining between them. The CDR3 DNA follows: TGTGCCAGCAGCTTTCACAGGTCGGATGGCTACACCTTC. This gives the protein CASSFHRSDGYTF.

In DNA form, the CDR3 reads TGTGCCAGTAGTGTAACAGGGTACGATGGCTACACCTTC. The encoded protein is CASSVTGYDGYTF. The chain has TRBV19 and TRBJ1-2; a weak D match, TRBD1 (6 bases). V dropped 5 bases and J dropped 6 bases, with 13 bases sitting between them. The CDR3 loop spans 13 amino acids. Germline V gene lookup returns CDR1 LNHDA and CDR2 SQIVND (reference sequence).

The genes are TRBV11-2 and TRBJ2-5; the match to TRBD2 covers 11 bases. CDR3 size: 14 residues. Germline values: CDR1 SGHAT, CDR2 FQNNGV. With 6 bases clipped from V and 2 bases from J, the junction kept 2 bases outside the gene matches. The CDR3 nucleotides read TGTGCCAGCAGAACTAGCGGGAGACAAGAGACCCAGTACTTC. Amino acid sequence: CASRTSGRQETQYF.

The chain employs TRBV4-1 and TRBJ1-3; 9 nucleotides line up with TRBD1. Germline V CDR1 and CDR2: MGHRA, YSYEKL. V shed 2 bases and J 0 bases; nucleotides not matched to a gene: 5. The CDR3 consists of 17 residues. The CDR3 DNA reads TGCGCCAGCAGCCAACTGGACAGGGGAAGCTCTGGAAACACCATATATTTT. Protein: CASSQLDRGSSGNTIYF.

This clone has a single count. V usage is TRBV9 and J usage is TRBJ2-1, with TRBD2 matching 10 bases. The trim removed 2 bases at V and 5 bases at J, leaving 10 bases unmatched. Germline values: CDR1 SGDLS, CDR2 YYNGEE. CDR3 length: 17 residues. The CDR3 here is CASSVTPAGGINNEQFF. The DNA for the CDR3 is TGTGCCAGCAGCGTCACCCCAGCGGGAGGGATCAACAATGAGCAGTTCTTC.

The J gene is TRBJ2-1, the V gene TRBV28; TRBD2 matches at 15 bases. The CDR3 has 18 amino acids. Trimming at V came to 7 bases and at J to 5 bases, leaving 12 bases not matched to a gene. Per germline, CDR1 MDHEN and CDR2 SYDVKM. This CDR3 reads CASNRTSGRAPPNNEQFF. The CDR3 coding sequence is TGTGCCAGCAATAGGACTAGCGGGAGGGCTCCCCCTAACAATGAGCAGTTCTTC.

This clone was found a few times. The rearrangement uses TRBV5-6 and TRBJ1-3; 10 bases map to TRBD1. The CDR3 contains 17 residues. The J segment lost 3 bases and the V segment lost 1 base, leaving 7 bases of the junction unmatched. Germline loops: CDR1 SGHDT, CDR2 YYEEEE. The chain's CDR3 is CASSLTSGTGDGNTIYF. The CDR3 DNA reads TGTGCCAGCAGCTTGACCTCCGGGACAGGGGATGGAAACACCATATATTTT.